These 23 T cell receptor beta chains were sequenced from one sample in a study of T cell repertoires in cytomegalovirus infection. TCRdb re-derived calls from the reads in MiXCR, one entry per CDR3 protein. The data show some 270,000 distinct CDR3 sequences, less than 25% seen once. No antigen has been identified for these receptors. The material was cultured PBMCs, obtained from culture after CMV antigen stimulation. The receptors were sampled from a human donor in good health (CMV status not recorded). Some clones in this sample may be carry-over from other donors' samples.

V is TRBV12-3 or TRBV12-4 and J is TRBJ2-5; 8 bases line up with TRBD1. The CDR3 has 14 residues. The V and J ends lost 4 bases and 2 bases, in that order; junction bases with no gene match: 3. The CDR3 coding sequence is TGTGCCAGCAGTTCGACAGGGGTGCAAGAGACCCAGTACTTC. Residues: CASSSTGVQETQYF.

The rearrangement uses TRBV6-2 or TRBV6-3 and TRBJ2-3; D gene ambiguous. Trimming left V 5 bases short and J 2 bases short, with 14 bases between. The V gene's germline CDR1 is MNHEY and CDR2 SVGEGT. The CDR3 is made up of 15 amino acids. CDR3 DNA: TGTGCCAGCAGTAAGCTTCCGGGCCCCACAGATACGCAGTATTTT. This sequence encodes CASSKLPGPTDTQYF.

The chain has TRBV5-1 and TRBJ1-1; D is perhaps TRBD1 (6 bases). CDR3 length: 15 residues. Germline-derived CDR1 and CDR2 are SGHRS and YFSETQ. V lost 5 bases and J lost 3, with 17 bases in between. The CDR3 nucleotides read TGCGCCAGCAGGGCGGGGGGCAGGGTCTACACTGAAGCTTTCTTT. Residues: CASRAGGRVYTEAFF.

This clonotype was seen many times. The rearrangement links TRBV18 to TRBJ2-7; D unresolved. Trimming removed 3 bases from V and 5 bases from J, with 5 bases in between. Germline-derived CDR1 and CDR2 are KGHSH and LQKENI. The CDR3 contains 11 residues. The CDR3 is CASSPLDEQYF. The CDR3 DNA follows: TGTGCCAGCTCACCTCTCGACGAGCAGTACTTC.

J is TRBJ1-1 and V is TRBV18; D call uncertain. V dropped 3 bases and J dropped 2 bases, with 7 bases sitting between them. The CDR3 contains 13 residues. Germline V lookup: CDR1 KGHSH, CDR2 LQKENI. The CDR3 DNA follows: TGTGCCAGCTCACCGCGGGATAACACTGAAGCTTTCTTT. This codes for CASSPRDNTEAFF. Combining the CDR3 with reference TRBV18 and TRBJ1-1 gives the whole variable domain NAGVMQNPRHLVRRRGQEARLRCSPMKGHSHVYWYRQLPEEGLKFMVYLQKENIIDESGMPKERFSAEFPKEGPSILRIQQVVRGDSAAYFCASSPRDNTEAFFGQGTRLTVV.

The rearrangement links TRBV11-2 to TRBJ2-2; 7 nucleotides match TRBD1. The germline gives CDR1 SGHAT, CDR2 FQNNGV. This CDR3 has 19 residues. V shed 5 bases and J 3 bases; nucleotides not matched to a gene: 18. CDR3 protein: CASSPYLAPGQTYTGELFF. Written as DNA, the CDR3 is TGTGCCAGCAGCCCCTATCTTGCCCCGGGACAGACATACACCGGGGAGCTGTTTTTT. The entire variable domain, with the rest obtained from reference TRBV11-2 and TRBJ2-2, is as follows: EAGVAQSPRYKIIEKRQSVAFWCNPISGHATLYWYQQILGQGPKLLIQFQNNGVVDDSQLPKDRFSAERLKGVDSTLKIQPAKLEDSAVYLCASSPYLAPGQTYTGELFFGEGSRLTVL.

This clonotype was seen many times. The rearrangement joins TRBV12-3 or TRBV12-4 to TRBJ1-2, with TRBD1 as a possible D gene (6 bases). The CDR3 spans 14 residues. V lost 4 bases and J 0 bases, leaving 9 bases between the germline ends. CDR3 DNA: TGTGCCAGCAGTTCCCGGACAGCTAACTATGGCTACACCTTC. Translation: CASSSRTANYGYTF.

This clonotype was counted a few times. The chain uses TRBV29-1 and TRBJ2-7; 10 nucleotides agree with TRBD1. The V gene end was trimmed by 7 bases and the J gene end by 9 bases; junction bases not matched to a gene: 12. The CDR3 spans 13 residues. The germline V gene encodes CDR1 SQVTM and CDR2 ANQGSEA. The CDR3 loop is CSAQKGTGAVQYF. The CDR3 DNA reads TGCAGCGCCCAAAAGGGGACAGGGGCGGTGCAGTACTTC.

The chain combines TRBV27 with TRBJ1-1; D is ambiguous. Germline V lookup: CDR1 MNHEY, CDR2 SMNVEV (reference sequence). The CDR3 is 14 amino acids. The V and J ends lost 3 bases and 2 bases respectively, with 10 bases between them. CDR3 sequence: CASSFAGLNTEAFF. As DNA, the CDR3 is TGTGCCAGCAGTTTTGCGGGGTTAAACACTGAAGCTTTCTTT.

The chain employs TRBV29-1 and TRBJ2-3; TRBD2 matches at 7 bases. V shed 8 bases and J 11 bases; nucleotides not matched to a gene: 10. The CDR3 runs 11 residues. Germline V gene lookup returns CDR1 SQVTM and CDR2 ANQGSEA. In nucleotides, the CDR3 is TGCAGCTCCCTTGGGAGGGCACAGCAGTATTTT. Translating gives CSSLGRAQQYF.

The chain uses TRBV11-2 and TRBJ1-2; TRBD1 matches at 8 bases. Germline assignment: CDR1 SGHAT and CDR2 FQNNGV. The CDR3 is 13 amino acids. The trim removed 5 bases at V and 4 bases at J, leaving 3 bases unmatched. Here the CDR3 DNA reads TGTGCCAGCAGCCGACAGGGGAGCTATGGCTACACCTTC. This sequence encodes CASSRQGSYGYTF.

J is TRBJ2-3 and V is TRBV6-5; 13 bases fit TRBD2. V shed 6 bases, J shed 6 bases, and the junction held 6 bases outside the gene matches. Germline V gene sequence: CDR1 MNHEY, CDR2 SVGAGI. CDR3 length equals 15 residues. CDR3 residues: CASSQLAGGGDTQYF. Written as DNA, the CDR3 is TGTGCCAGCAGCCAACTAGCGGGAGGGGGGGATACGCAGTATTTT.

This clonotype came up a few times. The chain joins TRBV9 to TRBJ2-3; D assignment may be TRBD1 or TRBD2 (6 bases each). Germline V gene lookup returns CDR1 SGDLS and CDR2 YYNGEE. V was pared by 4 bases and J by 2 bases, with 17 bases between. The CDR3 runs 16 residues. This CDR3 is CASSLRGASVTDTQYF. Here the CDR3 DNA reads TGTGCCAGCAGCCTAAGGGGGGCTAGCGTCACAGATACGCAGTATTTT. Full variable domain (rest looked up from reference TRBV9 and TRBJ2-3): DSGVTQTPKHLITATGQRVTLRCSPRSGDLSVYWYQQSLDQGLQFLIQYYNGEERAKGNILERFSAQQFPDLHSELNLSSLELGDSALYFCASSLRGASVTDTQYFGPGTRLTVL.

There are a few counts of this clonotype. The V and J genes are TRBV7-9 and TRBJ1-2, with TRBD1 as a possible D gene (6 bases). The CDR3 totals 15 residues. The germline CDR1 and CDR2 sequences are SEHNR and FQNEAQ (reference sequence). The ends were cut back, 6 bases at V and 2 bases at J, with 16 bases in the middle. In DNA, the CDR3 is TGTGCCAGCAGGGGGGGCGAGGGTTCGAACTATGGCTACACCTTC. It translates to CASRGGEGSNYGYTF. Complete variable domain (other parts from reference TRBV7-9 and TRBJ1-2): DTGVSQNPRHKITKRGQNVTFRCDPISEHNRLYWYRQTLGQGPEFLTYFQNEAQLEKSRLLSDRFSAERPKGSFSTLEIQRTEQGDSAMYLCASRGGEGSNYGYTFGSGTRLTVV.

Ten or more counts support this clonotype. The chain uses TRBV6-2 or TRBV6-3 and TRBJ2-3, with 12 bases matching TRBD2. The germline V gene encodes CDR1 MNHEY and CDR2 SVGEGT. This CDR3 region has 18 residues. Trimming took 0 bases from V and 0 from J; bases not matched to a gene: 4. CDR3 protein: CASSYSLAGGDSTDTQYF. The CDR3 nucleotides read TGTGCCAGCAGTTACTCCCTAGCGGGAGGGGACAGCACAGATACGCAGTATTTT.

The chain has TRBV6-1 and TRBJ2-1; D is possibly TRBD2 (5 bases). Trimming took 1 base from V and 4 from J, leaving 14 bases between them. The germline V gene encodes CDR1 MNHNS and CDR2 SASEGT. CDR3 size: 16 residues. CDR3 coding DNA: TGTGCCAGCAGTGAAGGGCCCGGGATGGGTTACAATGAGCAGTTCTTC. This encodes CASSEGPGMGYNEQFF.

V usage is TRBV6-1 and J usage is TRBJ2-7, with 10 bases fitting TRBD2. V gave up 2 bases and J gave up 4 bases; unmatched junction bases: 5. This CDR3 has 15 residues. Germline V CDR1 and CDR2: MNHNS, SASEGT. Here the CDR3 reads CASSERAGGPYEQYV. CDR3 nucleotides: TGTGCCAGCAGTGAACGAGCGGGAGGGCCTTACGAGCAGTACGTC.

This clonotype was seen repeatedly, ten times or more. The chain links TRBV7-2 to TRBJ1-2; D uncertain. Germline assignment: CDR1 SGHTA and CDR2 FQGNSA. The CDR3 is 12 residues long. Trimming left V 5 bases short and J 9 bases short, with 13 bases between. Here the CDR3 reads CASSPQPLSYTF. CDR3 nucleotides: TGTGCCAGCAGCCCACAGCCGTTGAGCTACACCTTC.

This clonotype has just a few counts. The chain employs TRBV6-2 or TRBV6-3 and TRBJ2-5; possible D gene TRBD1, 5 bases. CDR1 is MNHEY, CDR2 SVGEGT, per germline. With 5 bases removed from V and 7 bases from J, the gap between germline ends came to 14 bases. This CDR3 comprises 13 residues. DNA of the CDR3: TGTGCCAGCAGTCCGCCACCCCAGGGGACCCAGTACTTC. Its translation is CASSPPPQGTQYF.

The genes are TRBV7-9 and TRBJ2-1; D uncertain. The CDR3 consists of 11 residues. The ends were cut back, 3 bases at V and 8 bases at J, with 5 bases in the middle. Germline V gene lookup returns CDR1 SEHNR and CDR2 FQNEAQ (reference sequence). The CDR3 nucleotides are TGTGCCAGCAGCTTTTCATATGAGCAGTTCTTC. Translated, it gives CASSFSYEQFF.

The rearrangement links TRBV6-2 or TRBV6-3 to TRBJ1-1; TRBD1 is a possible D gene (6 bases). The CDR3 loop spans 12 amino acids. Germline CDR1 MNHEY, CDR2 SVGEGT. The ends were cut back, 0 bases at V and 7 bases at J, with 6 bases in the middle. The DNA for the CDR3 is TGTGCCAGCAGTTACTCAGGGGGTGAAGCTTTCTTT. Amino acids: CASSYSGGEAFF.

The chain uses TRBV29-1 and TRBJ2-1; 9 nucleotides align to TRBD2. This CDR3 region has 16 residues. Trimming removed 1 base from V and 3 bases from J; junction bases left unmatched: 7. Germline CDR1 reads SQVTM; CDR2 reads ANQGSEA. CDR3 DNA: TGCAGCGTTGAAGGAGGAATAGCGGGGGACTACAATGAGCAGTTCTTC. Translating it yields CSVEGGIAGDYNEQFF.

J is TRBJ2-6 and V is TRBV4-3, with D hard to call. The V gene's germline CDR1 is LGHNA and CDR2 YSLEER. The V and J ends lost 0 bases and 0 bases respectively, with 12 bases between them. The CDR3 spans 18 residues. The CDR3 here is CASSQDFSSNSGANVLTF. CDR3 nucleotides: TGCGCCAGCAGCCAAGATTTTTCGTCTAACTCTGGGGCCAACGTCCTGACTTTC.